The 17 T cell receptor beta chains listed next were all sequenced from one sample in a study of blood T cell repertoires in COVID-19. Sequencing was performed with immunoSEQ multiplex PCR; in TCRdb, only in-frame clones are kept and a portion is missing. The repertoire holds roughly 120,000 clones, with approximately 80% as singletons. The sequenced material came from peripheral blood. The receptors stem from a woman aged 40 to 50 with acute or convalescent COVID-19.

CDR3 in DNA: TGTGCCAGCAGCTTAGTCGGCGGGGGGGGCACAGATACGCAGTATTTT. Translated, it gives CASSLVGGGGTDTQYF. The genes are TRBV7-2 and TRBJ2-3; 9 bases align to TRBD2. V was pared by 1 base and J by 1 base, with 3 bases of the junction left unmatched. This CDR3 comprises 16 residues. Looked up from germline, CDR1 is SGHTA and CDR2 is FQGNSA.

This clone came up a few times. This chain joins TRBV11-2 and TRBJ1-4, with TRBD1 identical over 7 bases. Germline V gives CDR1 SGHAT, CDR2 FQNNGV. This CDR3 is built from 15 residues. Trimming took 5 bases from V and 3 from J; bases not matched to a gene: 6. The CDR3 region has the DNA TGTGCCAGCAGCAACCACAGGGGCCCTAATGAAAAACTGTTTTTT. It is translated as CASSNHRGPNEKLFF.

The CDR3: CASNDRGGEETQYF. DNA for the CDR3: TGTGCCAGCAATGACAGGGGCGGAGAAGAGACCCAGTACTTC. The V and J genes are TRBV6-1 and TRBJ2-5; 8 bases fit TRBD1. The CDR3 spans 14 residues. J was trimmed by 3 bases and V by 7 bases; bases with no gene match: 7. CDR1 is MNHNS and CDR2 is SASEGT in the germline V gene.

This sequence joins TRBV5-1 and TRBJ1-1; TRBD1 matches 7 bases. The junction had 6 bases not matched to a gene; V was cut back by 3 bases and J by 7 bases. Germline V gene sequence: CDR1 SGHRS, CDR2 YFSETQ. CDR3 length: 13 residues. The CDR3 DNA is TGCGCCAGCAGCTCCAGGGGGTGGGATGAAGCTTTCTTT. Translation gives CASSSRGWDEAFF.

The rearrangement joins TRBV14 to TRBJ1-1; D is unclear. Looked up from germline, CDR1 is SGHDN and CDR2 is FVKESK. V gave up 1 base and J gave up 9 bases, with 18 bases separating them. CDR3 length: 15 amino acids. CDR3 region: CASSQAVLTVEQAFF. Here the CDR3 DNA reads TGTGCCAGCAGCCAAGCGGTCCTGACTGTGGAACAAGCTTTCTTT.

V usage is TRBV5-4 and J usage is TRBJ2-1; TRBD2 is a possible D gene (5 bases). V was cut by 4 bases and J by 0 bases, with 11 bases left in between. The germline CDR1 and CDR2 sequences are SGHNT and YYREEE (reference sequence). The CDR3 sequence is 15 residues long. The CDR3 protein is CASSPRGSSYNEQFF. CDR3 nucleotides: TGTGCCAGCAGCCCCCGGGGAAGCTCCTACAATGAGCAGTTCTTC.

The chain combines TRBV6-5 with TRBJ1-2; D is perhaps TRBD1 (6 bases). The CDR3 contains 13 residues. V was clipped by 6 bases and J by 4 bases, with 12 bases between them. Germline V gene sequence: CDR1 MNHEY, CDR2 SVGAGI. CDR3 amino acids: CASSNRESYGYTF. The DNA of the CDR3 is TGTGCCAGCAGCAACAGGGAATCCTATGGCTACACCTTC.

This clone was recorded a few times. V usage is TRBV7-2 and J usage is TRBJ1-3; a possible D gene is TRBD1 (6 bases). The germline V gene encodes CDR1 SGHTA and CDR2 FQGNSA. The CDR3 is 14 amino acids. V gave up 5 bases and J gave up 1 base, with 9 bases separating them. CDR3 coding DNA: TGTGCCAGCAGCGCAGGGACATCTGGAAACACCATATATTTT. Its translation is CASSAGTSGNTIYF. The full variable domain, with the rest looked up from reference TRBV7-2 and TRBJ1-3, is GAGVSQSPSNKVTEKGKDVELRCDPISGHTALYWYRQSLGQGLEFLIYFQGNSAPDKSGLPSDRFSAERTGGSVSTLTIQRTQQEDSAVYLCASSAGTSGNTIYFGEGSWLTVV.

This chain connects TRBV14 to TRBJ1-1; a possible D gene is TRBD1 (5 bases). Germline CDR1 SGHDN, CDR2 FVKESK. The CDR3 is 14 amino acids. Trimming left V 5 bases short and J 5 bases short, with 15 bases between. CDR3 region: CASSLSAGRTEAFF. DNA of the CDR3: TGTGCCAGCAGCTTATCGGCAGGGAGGACTGAAGCTTTCTTT.

The chain has TRBV5-1 and TRBJ1-1; weak D call: TRBD1 (5 bases). CDR1 is SGHRS and CDR2 is YFSETQ in the germline V gene. This CDR3 region has 16 residues. The ends were cut back, 4 bases at V and 4 bases at J, with 20 bases in the middle. The DNA for the CDR3 is TGCGCCAGCAGCCCAACGACCCCCCAGGGAACCACTGAAGCTTTCTTT. It encodes CASSPTTPQGTTEAFF.

The V gene is TRBV5-1, the J gene TRBJ2-5; D gene unclear. This CDR3 has 14 residues. Trimming left V 5 bases short and J 2 bases short, with 13 bases between. CDR1 is SGHRS and CDR2 is YFSETQ in the germline V gene. The CDR3 spells CASRAEPSQETQYF. CDR3 coding DNA: TGCGCCAGCAGGGCAGAACCTAGTCAAGAGACCCAGTACTTC.

This sequence joins TRBV7-2 and TRBJ2-7; TRBD2 aligns across 12 bases. The CDR3 runs to 16 residues. Trimming removed 2 bases from V and 3 bases from J; junction bases left unmatched: 5. Germline V gene lookup returns CDR1 SGHTA and CDR2 FQGNSA. The CDR3 region is CASSLWASGGGYEQYF. The CDR3 DNA follows: TGTGCCAGCAGCTTATGGGCTAGCGGGGGGGGCTACGAGCAGTACTTC.

This chain connects TRBV5-1 to TRBJ1-2; D is unclear. Germline V gene lookup returns CDR1 SGHRS and CDR2 YFSETQ. V lost 1 base and J lost 8, with 12 bases in between. The CDR3 contains 13 residues. The CDR3 nucleotides read TGCGCCAGCAGCTTGAGGACTGAGGGAGGCTACACCTTC. Protein product: CASSLRTEGGYTF. Based on the CDR3 plus reference TRBV5-1 and TRBJ1-2, the full variable domain is KAGVTQTPRYLIKTRGQQVTLSCSPISGHRSVSWYQQTPGQGLQFLFEYFSETQRNKGNFPGRFSGRQFSNSRSEMNVSTLELGDSALYLCASSLRTEGGYTFGSGTRLTVV.

V gene TRBV5-1 combines with J gene TRBJ1-6; 7 nucleotides match TRBD1. Per the germline V gene, CDR1 is SGHRS and CDR2 is YFSETQ. This CDR3 has 14 residues. V trimming: 4 bases; J trimming: 7 bases; junction bases outside the gene matches: 5. CDR3 nucleotides: TGCGCCAGCAGCCTGGCAGGGGGGAATTCACCCCTCCACTTT. It is translated as CASSLAGGNSPLHF.

The chain carries TRBV5-1 and TRBJ2-2, with D tentatively TRBD1 (5 bases). The germline CDR1 and CDR2 sequences are SGHRS and YFSETQ. The length of the CDR3 is 14 residues. V lost 3 bases, J lost 4 bases, and 10 bases lay in between. In DNA form, the CDR3 reads TGCGCCAGCAGCTCGACAGAAGTCACCGGGGAGCTGTTTTTT. It translates to CASSSTEVTGELFF. The complete variable domain, with remaining parts taken from reference TRBV5-1 and TRBJ2-2, reads KAGVTQTPRYLIKTRGQQVTLSCSPISGHRSVSWYQQTPGQGLQFLFEYFSETQRNKGNFPGRFSGRQFSNSRSEMNVSTLELGDSALYLCASSSTEVTGELFFGEGSRLTVL.

The genes are TRBV6-5 and TRBJ1-6; maybe TRBD1 (6 bases). There are 15 residues in the CDR3. Germline CDR1 reads MNHEY; CDR2 reads SVGAGI. V was shortened by 11 bases and J by 7 bases, with 21 bases between the two germline ends. CDR3: CASMYGGALNSPLHF. CDR3 sequence (DNA): TGTGCCTCCATGTATGGGGGCGCGTTGAATTCACCCCTCCACTTT.

The sample holds one count of this clone. This chain joins TRBV6-4 and TRBJ1-1; no clear D. Germline CDR1 is MRHNA and CDR2 is SNTAGT. Trimming shortened V by 4 bases and J by 1 base, and 7 bases separated the two germline ends. This CDR3 is 13 amino acids long. Here the CDR3 DNA reads TGTGCCAGCAGTGCGTCCGGGAACACTGAAGCTTTCTTT. It codes for CASSASGNTEAFF.